The TCR beta chain described here comes from a study of blood T cell repertoires in COVID-19 (dated by TCRdb to between 2020 and 2021). A note on the overall study: Samples covering the acute and convalescent phases of COVID-19 were provided by collaborators in the United States, Italy and Spain. The material from the prospective study consisted of cDNA or gDNA derived from T cells, B-cell-depleted T cells, or PBMCs. The dataset comprised deeply sampled blood TCRbeta repertoires from subjects exposed to, actively infected with, or recovered from COVID-19. Where HLA class I and class II types were available, the types were taken from metadata supplied by the sample provider, not from assay-based typing. The repertoires were made available in a free public database intended to serve as a resource for research on the immune response to SARS-CoV-2. The samples were drawn from the first 160 participants of the ongoing ImmuneRACE study and from 950 to 1,500 subjects provided by 6 global collaborators. Sample metadata almost always included a de-identified subject ID, COVID-19 status, age in years and sex.

The immunoSEQ Assay, a bias-controlled multiplex PCR, was used to amplify TCRbeta CDR3 regions from genomic DNA. The study's processing was this. Within the assay, amplification of reference gene primers was used to estimate how many nucleated cells each sample contained. Sequence reads were collapsed and filtered to measure the absolute abundance of every unique TCRbeta CDR3 rearrangement. For each sample, productive Simpson clonality was calculated as the square root of Simpson's diversity index over productive rearrangements. The immuneACCESS repertoire file appears here via TCRdb, limited to in-frame rearrangements. These files lack a portion of the clones; in checked studies, under half of the deficit traces to unresolved V genes, and the cause of the others is not known. From that table come the V and J calls and clone size; the DNA was used to work out D and trimming. The table for this sample lists fewer than 300,000 clones; 80% to 95% of them were counted only once. Roughly 1.1% of the sample is in the top ten clones.

Participants in the prospective study were aged about 18 to 89 years, lived in under 30 United States geographic areas, and enrolled through a virtual design. To assign participants to cohorts, the prospective study relied on clinical history that participants themselves reported in a screening survey and a study questionnaire. Recovered participants in ImmuneRACE Cohort 3 were defined by two consecutive negative NP/OP PCR tests, clearance by a healthcare professional, or resolution of symptoms. In the prospective study, mobile phlebotomists collected whole blood, serum and a nasopharyngeal or oropharyngeal swab from each participant. Prospective study participants could optionally give additional blood draws and questionnaires over an approximately two-month period. Before DNA extraction, prospective study blood samples were shipped either frozen or at room temperature. The CDR3 contains 14 residues, cysteine and phenylalanine counted. CDR3 DNA is the only sequence kept; it has 42 bases, read in frame from the first base. The CDR1 and CDR2 encoded by the germline V gene (reference sequence) are LNHNV and YYDKDF. Trimming takes 4 bases off V and 4 bases off J; junction bases not matched to a gene: 5.

On the study overall, not on this receptor specifically: The quantity of clinical and demographic metadata differed by source and by participant and was supplied without curation.

This clone was observed once. Its antigen remains unidentified. Base-call qualities are not available, and no considerably larger clone is one nucleotide away. This chain joins TRBV15 to TRBJ2-7; TRBD1 fits 9 bases in the junction. Material for sequencing was PBMCs or T cells enriched from blood (not recorded which). The receptor comes from a woman in her 30s who had recovered from COVID-19. The DNA sequence is given as TGTGCCACCAGCATAACAGGGGGCGGATACGAGCAGTACTTC. Its translation reads: CATSITGGGYEQYF.